The rows below give T cell receptor beta chains drawn from one sample of a study of T-cell reconstitution after alpha-beta-depleted transplantation in children. TCRdb ran MiXCR on the PCR reads and lists one entry per CDR3 protein. The table includes 240,000 or so distinct CDR3 sequences, around 8% detected once. The source material was PBMCs, mostly from graft donor cells, sampled 180 days after TCRalphabeta/CD19-depleted stem cell transplant. The origin of the receptors is a male patient younger than 18 who had a stem cell transplant for acute lymphoblastic leukemia, so the T cells may come from the graft donor. CDR3s include the opening cysteine and the closing phenylalanine or tryptophan. The D gene is left open where the match is weak. Size is stated as once, few, many or a size class.

D	V	J	size	DNA	CDR3
TRBD1	TRBV6-5	TRBJ2-2	many	TGTGCCAGCAGTTACTCGATCACAGGGGGGAACACCGGGGAGCTGTTTTTT	CASSYSITGGNTGELFF
TRBD2	TRBV7-6	TRBJ2-2	many	TGTGCCAGCAGCTTCCCGACTAGCGGGAGTACCGGGGAGCTGTTTTTT	CASSFPTSGSTGELFF
TRBD2	TRBV5-4	TRBJ2-1	many	TGTGCCAGCAGCTTGGCTAGCGGGAGGGATGAGCAGTTCTTC	CASSLASGRDEQFF
.	TRBV21-1	TRBJ2-7	many	TGTGCCAGCCCCACGCGTCGGGCAGGGGTTTACGAGCAGTACTTC	CASPTRRAGVYEQYF
TRBD1	TRBV6-1	TRBJ2-7	many	TGTGCCAGTCGGGACAGGTTCCCCTACGAGCAGTACTTC	CASRDRFPYEQYF
TRBD1	TRBV4-1	TRBJ1-1	many	TGCGCCAGCAGCCAAGGACCTAGGACAGGGGTGAACACTGAAGCTTTCTTT	CASSQGPRTGVNTEAFF
.	TRBV5-5	TRBJ1-1	many	TGTGCCAGCAGCTTGGCCGGTGCAGGGGCGAGTTCTTTTGAAGCTTTCTTT	CASSLAGAGASSFEAFF
.	TRBV12-3/TRBV12-4	TRBJ2-1	many	TGTGCCAGCAGTTTACAGCGGAAGACCTACAATGAGCAGTTCTTC	CASSLQRKTYNEQFF
TRBD2	TRBV6-5	TRBJ2-1	many	TGTGCCAGCAGTTACTCCCCCGGGGGGGCGGATGAGCAGTTCTTC	CASSYSPGGADEQFF
TRBD2	TRBV4-1	TRBJ2-5	many	TGCGCCAGCGGGGACCCGGGAGGGGAGACCCAGTACTTC	CASGDPGGETQYF
.	TRBV29-1	TRBJ1-2	many	TGCAGCGTTCGTTCCACGGGGCCCTATGGCTACACCTTC	CSVRSTGPYGYTF
TRBD1	TRBV20-1	TRBJ1-2	many	TGCAGTGCTAAAGCCGGGACAGGGACCTCAGCTAACTATGGCTACACCTTC	CSAKAGTGTSANYGYTF
.	TRBV27	TRBJ2-4	many	TGTGCCAGCAGTTACTCCCGGGACCGAAACATTCAGTACTTC	CASSYSRDRNIQYF
.	TRBV7-9	TRBJ1-1	many	TGTGCCAGCAGCCGACAGGACAAATCGGATACTGAAGCTTTCTTT	CASSRQDKSDTEAFF
TRBD2	TRBV24-1	TRBJ2-5	many	TGTGCCACCAGTGATTTAGGGAGGGGAGCGGGAGAAGAGACCCAGTACTTC	CATSDLGRGAGEETQYF
.	TRBV28	TRBJ1-5	many	TGTGCCAGCAGTTTCTTAGGATATCAGCCCCAGCATTTT	CASSFLGYQPQHF
.	TRBV7-6	TRBJ2-5	few	TGTGCCAGCAGCTTAGCCCCAGCCGGAGAAGAGACCCAGTACTTC	CASSLAPAGEETQYF